Shown below are 27 T cell receptor beta chains from a single sample sequenced in a study of cytomegalovirus exposure and HLA in healthy donors. Researchers ran the PCR with 60 Vbeta and 13 Jbeta primers. This table comes from immunoSEQ multiplex PCR, and its TCRdb copy is limited to in-frame clones, with some not included. The data hold about 180,000 clones, with just under 80% observed a single time. The material sequenced was PBMCs. The source is a man aged 25-45 years in good health and CMV-seronegative.

This chain connects TRBV4-1 to TRBJ2-7; 13 bases fit TRBD2. Germline CDR1 is MGHRA and CDR2 is YSYEKL. The trim removed 2 bases at V and 5 bases at J, leaving 9 bases unmatched. This CDR3 contains 17 residues. The CDR3, as DNA: TGCGCCAGCAGCCAAACTAGCGGGGGGGTAGGGAGCAACGAGCAGTACTTC. It codes for CASSQTSGGVGSNEQYF.

The chain uses TRBV19 and TRBJ2-5, with D hard to call. Germline V gene lookup returns CDR1 LNHDA and CDR2 SQIVND (reference sequence). The V gene lost 4 bases and the J gene lost 5 bases, with 17 bases spanning the gap. The length of the CDR3 is 15 residues. In nucleotides, the CDR3 is TGTGCCAGTAGTACTTCAGGCGCGCGAAGGGAGACCCAGTACTTC. Translated, it gives CASSTSGARRETQYF.

This sequence joins TRBV13 and TRBJ2-1; 11 nucleotides match TRBD2. V shed 5 bases, J shed 8 bases, and the junction held 11 bases outside the gene matches. Germline V gene lookup returns CDR1 PRHDT and CDR2 FYEKMQ (reference sequence). The CDR3 consists of 16 residues. For the CDR3, the DNA is TGTGCCAGCAGCCTCCCGACTAGCGGGAAGATCGATGAGCAGTTCTTC. Translated, it gives CASSLPTSGKIDEQFF.

The rearrangement joins TRBV2 to TRBJ1-1; D gene uncertain. The CDR3 spans 15 residues. V was cut by 4 bases and J by 1 base, with 13 bases left in between. The V gene's germline CDR1 is SNHLY and CDR2 FYNNEI. CDR3 sequence: CASSAGRNRNTEAFF. The CDR3 coding sequence is TGTGCCAGCAGTGCCGGGAGGAATAGGAACACTGAAGCTTTCTTT.

The V gene is TRBV5-5, the J gene TRBJ1-5, with D perhaps matching TRBD1 (6 bases). The V gene lost 0 bases and the J gene lost 2 bases, with 6 bases spanning the gap. The germline CDR1 and CDR2 sequences are SGHKS and YYEKEE (reference sequence). This CDR3 spans 14 amino acids. This CDR3 is CASSLDRGNQPQHF. CDR3 in DNA: TGTGCCAGCAGCTTGGACAGGGGCAATCAGCCCCAGCATTTT.

V usage is TRBV6-1 and J usage is TRBJ2-5; 10 bases line up with TRBD2. This CDR3 spans 13 amino acids. J gave up 5 bases and V 6 bases, and 3 bases lay outside the gene matches. Germline CDR1 is MNHNS and CDR2 is SASEGT. In DNA, the CDR3 is TGTGCCAGCAGGCTAGCGGGGGTGGAGACCCAGTACTTC. Its translation: CASRLAGVETQYF.

V usage is TRBV15 and J usage is TRBJ2-5; 11 nucleotides line up with TRBD1. Trimming took 1 base from V and 1 from J; bases not matched to a gene: 2. The length of the CDR3 is 16 residues. Germline V gene lookup returns CDR1 LNHNV and CDR2 YYDKDF (reference sequence). CDR3 coding DNA: TGTGCCACCAGCAGAGGGGGACAGGGGGTCCAAGAGACCCAGTACTTC. This encodes CATSRGGQGVQETQYF.

The chain has TRBV5-8 and TRBJ2-2, with TRBD1 identical over 9 bases. Germline lookup yields CDR1 SGHTS and CDR2 YDEGEE. V lost 7 bases and J lost 0; bases outside the gene matches: 7. CDR3 length: 16 amino acids. The CDR3 spells CASCLQGASNTGELFF. The CDR3 DNA follows: TGTGCCAGCTGCCTACAGGGGGCTTCGAACACCGGGGAGCTGTTTTTT.

This sequence joins TRBV18 and TRBJ1-1; D possibly corresponds to TRBD1 (6 bases). V lost 2 bases and J 3 bases, leaving 7 bases between the germline ends. This CDR3 is 13 amino acids long. Germline V CDR1 and CDR2: KGHSH, LQKENI. DNA of the CDR3: TGTGCCAGCTCACCAAGACAGGACACTGAAGCTTTCTTT. Amino acids: CASSPRQDTEAFF.

The chain employs TRBV30 and TRBJ1-2, with D tentatively TRBD1 (5 bases). The V end lost 0 bases, the J end lost 3 bases, and 5 bases lay between the germline ends. Germline lookup yields CDR1 GTSNPN and CDR2 SVGIG (reference sequence). CDR3 size: 12 residues. CDR3 in amino acids: CAWSVGDYGYTF. CDR3 coding DNA: TGTGCCTGGAGTGTAGGGGACTATGGCTACACCTTC. Complete variable domain (other parts from reference TRBV30 and TRBJ1-2): SQTIHQWPATLVQPVGSPLSLECTVEGTSNPNLYWYRQAAGRGLQLLFYSVGIGQISSEVPQNLSASRPQDRQFILSSKKLLLSDSGFYLCAWSVGDYGYTFGSGTRLTVV.

The V and J genes are TRBV6-5 and TRBJ2-3; 9 positions match TRBD2. This CDR3 has 15 residues. After removal of 6 bases from V and 2 bases from J, the junction contained 6 bases not matched to a gene. Germline-derived CDR1 and CDR2 are MNHEY and SVGAGI. The CDR3 here is CASRESGGLTDTQYF. The CDR3 region has the DNA TGTGCCAGCAGGGAAAGCGGGGGGCTCACAGATACGCAGTATTTT.

The rearrangement joins TRBV30 to TRBJ1-4; 9 positions agree with TRBD1. Unmatched junction bases numbered 8, after V lost 1 base and J lost 8 bases. The CDR3 contains 15 residues. Germline CDR1 and CDR2: GTSNPN and SVGIG (reference sequence). In DNA, the CDR3 is TGTGCCTGGAGTGATGGGAGGACAGGGGAAGAAAAACTGTTTTTT. It yields the protein CAWSDGRTGEEKLFF. Full variable domain (missing parts from reference TRBV30 and TRBJ1-4): SQTIHQWPATLVQPVGSPLSLECTVEGTSNPNLYWYRQAAGRGLQLLFYSVGIGQISSEVPQNLSASRPQDRQFILSSKKLLLSDSGFYLCAWSDGRTGEEKLFFGSGTQLSVL.

This chain links TRBV4-2 with TRBJ2-7; D might be TRBD2 (5 bases). V was pared by 4 bases and J by 7 bases, with 17 bases between. The CDR3 extends over 14 amino acids. Germline V gene sequence: CDR1 LGHNA, CDR2 YNFKEQ. Here the CDR3 reads CASSPVGAHKEQYF. The DNA for the CDR3 is TGTGCCAGCAGCCCGGTGGGAGCCCACAAGGAGCAGTACTTC.

This chain uses TRBV27 with TRBJ2-3; 10 bases match TRBD1. Looked up from germline, CDR1 is MNHEY and CDR2 is SMNVEV (reference sequence). V was clipped by 5 bases and J by 6 bases; unmatched bases: 5. This CDR3 contains 14 residues. CDR3 residues: CASSLRTGGDTQYF. The CDR3 nucleotides read TGTGCCAGCAGTCTTCGGACAGGGGGGGATACGCAGTATTTT.

This clone was detected only once. The chain combines TRBV6-1 with TRBJ2-5, with 14 positions matching TRBD2. The CDR3 runs to 15 residues. Trimming removed 3 bases from V and 9 bases from J; junction bases left unmatched: 6. Per germline, CDR1 MNHNS and CDR2 SASEGT. The CDR3 loop is CASSEGLAGEGAQYF. CDR3 DNA: TGTGCCAGCAGTGAGGGACTAGCGGGAGAAGGGGCCCAGTACTTC.

The chain joins TRBV5-1 to TRBJ2-7, with 9 bases that match TRBD1. CDR3 length: 16 residues. The V segment lost 3 bases and the J segment 1 base; nucleotides outside the gene matches: 8. The germline V gene has CDR1 SGHRS and CDR2 YFSETQ. The CDR3 DNA reads as TGCGCCAGCAGCTCCCGACAGGGGGAGATTTCCTACGAGCAGTACTTC. Its protein product is CASSSRQGEISYEQYF.

This clone was counted a single time. The CDR3 reads CASITLTATYEQYF. For the CDR3, the DNA is TGTGCCAGCATCACTTTAACAGCCACCTACGAGCAGTACTTC. This chain joins TRBV11-2 and TRBJ2-7, with D hard to call. Germline V gene data show CDR1 as SGHAT and CDR2 as FQNNGV. The CDR3 extends over 14 amino acids. Trimming removed 7 bases at V and 2 bases at J, with 15 bases between.

The gene calls are TRBV19 and TRBJ2-1, with D perhaps TRBD2 (6 bases). The CDR3 consists of 16 residues. Germline CDR1 and CDR2: LNHDA and SQIVND (reference sequence). The ends were cut back, 4 bases at V and 4 bases at J, with 17 bases in the middle. CDR3 bases: TGTGCCAGTAGTACGCCGGGACTTCTCCCTTACAATGAGCAGTTCTTC. Translated, it gives CASSTPGLLPYNEQFF.

Concerning this clone: One end of the junction varies from germline; a read error may be responsible. The J gene is TRBJ2-7, the V gene TRBV29-1; the D gene is possibly TRBD2 (6 bases). From germline, CDR1 is SQVTM and CDR2 ANQGSEA. The CDR3 spans 14 residues. The chain's CDR3 is CSVQDLGSSYEQYF. CDR3 DNA: TGCAGCGTTCAAGACCTCGGGAGCTCCTACGAGCAGTACTTC.

The chain employs TRBV9 and TRBJ2-6, with 7 nucleotides matching TRBD1. Germline loops: CDR1 SGDLS, CDR2 YYNGEE. J lost 0 bases, V lost 3 bases, and 15 bases had no gene match. CDR3 size: 20 residues. CDR3 DNA sequence: TGTGCCAGCAGCGAGGGATCGAACGGACAGGCCATCTCTGGGGCCAACGTCCTGACTTTC. This translates into CASSEGSNGQAISGANVLTF. Complete variable domain (other parts from reference TRBV9 and TRBJ2-6): DSGVTQTPKHLITATGQRVTLRCSPRSGDLSVYWYQQSLDQGLQFLIQYYNGEERAKGNILERFSAQQFPDLHSELNLSSLELGDSALYFCASSEGSNGQAISGANVLTFGAGSRLTVL.

This rearrangement joins TRBV25-1 to TRBJ2-5; D ambiguous. Germline CDR1 and CDR2: MGHDK and SYGVNS. The V and J ends lost 3 bases and 1 base respectively, with 9 bases between them. The CDR3 length is 14 residues. CDR3 protein: CASSDRLFQETQYF. The CDR3 DNA sequence: TGTGCCAGCAGTGATCGACTGTTCCAAGAGACCCAGTACTTC.

The rearrangement joins TRBV9 to TRBJ2-7; TRBD1 is a possible D gene (6 bases). CDR3 length: 16 residues. V was clipped by 0 bases and J by 3 bases, with 16 bases between them. Per the germline V gene, CDR1 is SGDLS and CDR2 is YYNGEE. This CDR3 reads CASSVARNGQYYEQYF. In nucleotides, the CDR3 is TGTGCCAGCAGCGTAGCCCGCAACGGACAGTACTACGAGCAGTACTTC. Variable domain in full (rest from reference TRBV9 and TRBJ2-7): DSGVTQTPKHLITATGQRVTLRCSPRSGDLSVYWYQQSLDQGLQFLIQYYNGEERAKGNILERFSAQQFPDLHSELNLSSLELGDSALYFCASSVARNGQYYEQYFGPGTRLTVT.

The V gene is TRBV28, the J gene TRBJ2-1; 7 bases align to TRBD1. V lost 6 bases to trimming and J lost 7 bases; unmatched junction nucleotides: 12. In germline, CDR1 is MDHEN, CDR2 SYDVKM. The CDR3 has 15 amino acids. The CDR3 DNA is TGTGCCAGCAGCTCCAGGGGGACAGTGAAAAATGAGCAGTTCTTC. Translating it yields CASSSRGTVKNEQFF.

The rearrangement uses TRBV5-1 and TRBJ1-3; TRBD1 is a possible D gene (6 bases). CDR3 length: 14 amino acids. V lost 0 bases to trimming and J lost 7 bases, with 11 bases between them. Germline CDR1 SGHRS, CDR2 YFSETQ. The DNA for the CDR3 is TGCGCCAGCAGCTTGGCCGGGGGGCTGAACACCATATATTTT. Its protein product is CASSLAGGLNTIYF.

The chain combines TRBV9 with TRBJ1-1; D call uncertain. Germline lookup yields CDR1 SGDLS and CDR2 YYNGEE. The CDR3 contains 13 residues. The germline V and J ends were trimmed by 0 bases and 1 base, with 4 bases remaining between them. The CDR3 bases are TGTGCCAGCAGCGTAGACGGGAACACTGAAGCTTTCTTT. Translation: CASSVDGNTEAFF.

The chain links TRBV6-6 to TRBJ1-1; TRBD1 aligns across 8 bases. J lost 6 bases, V lost 2 bases, and 8 bases had no gene match. The CDR3 totals 15 residues. The V gene's germline CDR1 is MNHNY and CDR2 SVGAGI (reference sequence). Written as DNA, the CDR3 is TGTGCCAGCAGTTACCCTCCGGACAGGGACCCTGAAGCTTTCTTT. It specifies CASSYPPDRDPEAFF.

V usage is TRBV5-1 and J usage is TRBJ2-5, with D perhaps TRBD1 (6 bases). With the DNA end fitting TRBJ2-7 better, the J assignment may be wrong. This CDR3 is built from 15 residues. Per the germline V gene, CDR1 is SGHRS and CDR2 is YFSETQ. The CDR3 DNA follows: TGCGCCAGCAGCTTGTCAGGACAGAGTAGCTACGAGCAGTACTTC. This translates into CASSLSGQSSYEQYF.